The T cell receptor (beta chain) described here comes from a study of T cells after yellow fever vaccination. Study-wide points: Bulk-population clonotypes that are abundant could appear as contaminants in FACS-sorted repertoires. Compared with primary, the secondary response was weaker and peaked at day 5, not 15.

The sample holds a few counts of this clonotype. The antigen is unknown. 5'RACE template switching generated TCR cDNA, adding a universal primer site and UMIs. Using its own MiXCR run on the 5' RACE reads, TCRdb lists one record per CDR3 protein. The sample holds 400,000 to 650,000 distinct CDR3 sequences; 20% to 25% are singletons and the top ten take about 16%. The junction had 10 bases not matched to a gene; V was cut back by 4 bases and J by 6 bases. Germline V lookup: CDR1 SGHKS, CDR2 YYEKEE (reference sequence). The CDR3 runs to 16 residues. The chain combines TRBV5-5 with TRBJ2-1; 10 nucleotides align to TRBD1. The sample here was PBMCs, taken roughly 20 days after the first yellow fever vaccination. This clonotype was obtained from a man aged 18 to 29 who received the YFV17D yellow fever vaccine. DNA of the CDR3: TGTGCCAGCAGCCATCCGACAGGGGGCTTTTTCAATGAGCAGTTCTTC. Translating gives CASSHPTGGFFNEQFF.